Below are 27 T cell receptor beta chains sequenced from a single sample in a study of blood T cell repertoires in COVID-19 (dated by TCRdb to the early 2020s). The library was obtained by the immunoSEQ multiplex PCR assay. The immuneACCESS repertoire file appears here via TCRdb, limited to in-frame rearrangements. These files lack a portion of the clones; in checked studies, under half of the deficit traces to unresolved V genes, and the cause of the others is not known. The sample contains some 370,000 clones, less than 90% of them found a single time. Around 5.1% of the sample rests with the top ten. The sequencing sample was made of PBMCs or T cells enriched from blood (not recorded which). The receptors here all came from a woman between 45 and 65 years old who had recovered from COVID-19.

The rearrangement links TRBV6-2 or TRBV6-3 to TRBJ1-4; tentatively, D is TRBD1 (5 bases). V was cut by 6 bases and J by 5 bases, with 19 bases left in between. Looked up from germline, CDR1 is MNHEY and CDR2 is SVGEGT. This CDR3 has 16 amino acids. The CDR3 coding sequence is TGTGCCAGCAGCCCGGGGGGGAGATTATCGAATGAAAAACTGTTTTTT. It specifies CASSPGGRLSNEKLFF.

This chain uses TRBV9 with TRBJ2-1; the match to TRBD2 covers 8 bases. Germline V gene sequence: CDR1 SGDLS, CDR2 YYNGEE. CDR3 length: 16 residues. The junction had 9 bases not matched to a gene; V was cut back by 0 bases and J by 7 bases. The CDR3 bases are TGTGCCAGCAGCGTAGTTTGGGCGGGGGGCCGGAATGAGCAGTTCTTC. Translating gives CASSVVWAGGRNEQFF. Looking up the rest from reference TRBV9 and TRBJ2-1 gives the full variable domain: DSGVTQTPKHLITATGQRVTLRCSPRSGDLSVYWYQQSLDQGLQFLIQYYNGEERAKGNILERFSAQQFPDLHSELNLSSLELGDSALYFCASSVVWAGGRNEQFFGPGTRLTVL.

The chain recombines TRBV5-1 with TRBJ1-2, with D possibly being TRBD1 (6 bases). CDR3 length equals 14 residues. V lost 4 bases, J lost 1 base, and 11 bases lay in between. Germline lookup yields CDR1 SGHRS and CDR2 YFSETQ. CDR3 nucleotides: TGCGCCAGCAGCATGGACAGCAATAACTATGGCTACACCTTC. Translation gives CASSMDSNNYGYTF.

This chain joins TRBV9 and TRBJ2-5; 7 bases are shared with TRBD1. Germline lookup yields CDR1 SGDLS and CDR2 YYNGEE. With V trimmed by 0 bases and J by 5 bases, 4 bases remained unmatched. CDR3 length: 14 residues. The CDR3 here is CASSVGTGKETQYF. The CDR3 nucleotides read TGTGCCAGCAGCGTAGGGACAGGAAAGGAGACCCAGTACTTC. The full variable domain, in which reference TRBV9 and TRBJ2-5 provide the parts outside the CDR3, is DSGVTQTPKHLITATGQRVTLRCSPRSGDLSVYWYQQSLDQGLQFLIQYYNGEERAKGNILERFSAQQFPDLHSELNLSSLELGDSALYFCASSVGTGKETQYFGPGTRLLVL.

The chain combines TRBV2 with TRBJ1-6; 9 bases map to TRBD1. Germline CDR1 and CDR2: SNHLY and FYNNEI. J was trimmed by 7 bases and V by 2 bases; bases with no gene match: 3. The CDR3 runs 15 residues. CDR3: CASSEWGQGNSPLHF. The CDR3 region has the DNA TGTGCCAGCAGTGAATGGGGACAGGGCAATTCACCCCTCCACTTT.

V usage is TRBV11-2 and J usage is TRBJ1-3, with a tentative D call TRBD1 (6 bases). Germline values: CDR1 SGHAT, CDR2 FQNNGV. The V and J ends lost 8 bases and 4 bases respectively, with 15 bases between them. The CDR3 totals 14 residues. This CDR3 is CASYTGSRGNTIYF. In nucleotides, the CDR3 is TGTGCCAGCTACACAGGGAGTCGGGGAAACACCATATATTTT.

This clone appeared once. The V and J genes are TRBV11-3 and TRBJ1-1; D is unresolved. Per germline, CDR1 SGHNT and CDR2 YENEEA. V was trimmed by 2 bases and J by 0 bases, leaving 10 bases between them. The CDR3 sequence is 15 residues long. In nucleotides, the CDR3 is TGTGCCAGCAGCTTATACCCGGTAATGAACACTGAAGCTTTCTTT. Translated: CASSLYPVMNTEAFF.

The CDR3 DNA follows: TGCGCCAGCAGCTCAGCTAACCGGGACTGGGCCTACAATGAGCAGTTCTTC. As protein: CASSSANRDWAYNEQFF. The chain carries TRBV5-1 and TRBJ2-1; possibly TRBD2 for D (6 bases). This CDR3 is built from 17 residues. V dropped 3 bases and J dropped 2 bases, with 18 bases sitting between them. Germline V gene lookup returns CDR1 SGHRS and CDR2 YFSETQ.

This chain connects TRBV5-1 to TRBJ1-2; D remains unclear. CDR1 is SGHRS and CDR2 is YFSETQ in the germline V gene. The CDR3 is made up of 17 amino acids. Trimming removed 1 base at V and 8 bases at J, with 24 bases between. CDR3 protein: CASSLIPSEFLLKGYTF. The CDR3 DNA follows: TGCGCCAGCAGCTTGATCCCCTCTGAGTTCCTGCTGAAAGGCTACACCTTC.

The chain joins TRBV14 to TRBJ1-1; D possibly corresponds to TRBD1 (6 bases). CDR3 length equals 13 residues. Trimming pared 2 bases from V and 10 bases from J, leaving 14 bases between. The germline gives CDR1 SGHDN, CDR2 FVKESK. The CDR3 nucleotides are TGTGCCAGCAGCCAAACCACAGGGTCTCGAGCTTTCTTT. Amino acid sequence: CASSQTTGSRAFF.

This chain uses TRBV30 with TRBJ1-1; 9 bases are shared with TRBD1. Germline V gene sequence: CDR1 GTSNPN, CDR2 SVGIG (reference sequence). V lost 3 bases and J lost 5; bases outside the gene matches: 10. This CDR3 spans 15 amino acids. CDR3 protein: CAWRKQGAGWTEAFF. For the CDR3, the DNA is TGTGCCTGGAGGAAACAGGGGGCCGGGTGGACTGAAGCTTTCTTT.

The chain uses TRBV30 and TRBJ2-6; D is ambiguous. V lost 1 base, J lost 8 bases, and 9 bases lay in between. CDR3 length: 13 amino acids. Germline V gene lookup returns CDR1 GTSNPN and CDR2 SVGIG (reference sequence). The CDR3 is CAWSGHRPNVLTF. CDR3 DNA: TGTGCCTGGAGTGGACACCGACCCAACGTCCTGACTTTC.

This clone was seen more than once but under ten times. This rearrangement joins TRBV4-1 to TRBJ1-1; maybe TRBD1 (6 bases). With 7 bases removed from V and 4 bases from J, the gap between germline ends came to 16 bases. This CDR3 has 14 amino acids. CDR1 and CDR2 (germline): MGHRA, YSYEKL. This CDR3 reads CASTWNRDSTEAFF. DNA of the CDR3: TGCGCCAGCACCTGGAACAGGGATAGCACTGAAGCTTTCTTT.

V is TRBV7-9 and J is TRBJ2-3, with 7 bases fitting TRBD1. This CDR3 is built from 13 residues. The germline gives CDR1 SEHNR, CDR2 FQNEAQ (reference sequence). The junction had 5 bases not matched to a gene; V was cut back by 5 bases and J by 6 bases. The CDR3 DNA reads as TGTGCCAGCAGCCAGGTGACAGGGGATACGCAGTATTTT. Amino acids: CASSQVTGDTQYF.

J is TRBJ1-4 and V is TRBV30; TRBD1 is a possible D gene (6 bases). Germline assignment: CDR1 GTSNPN and CDR2 SVGIG (reference sequence). V was trimmed by 7 bases and J by 5 bases, leaving 11 bases between them. The CDR3 is 12 amino acids. The CDR3 is CASGTLNEKLFF. For the CDR3, the DNA is TGTGCCTCCGGGACACTGAATGAAAAACTGTTTTTT.

This clone was recorded once. The CDR3 region is CASSLDRGLITGELFF. The DNA for the CDR3 is TGTGCCAGCAGCTTAGACAGGGGGCTGATAACCGGGGAGCTGTTTTTT. This chain links TRBV7-8 with TRBJ2-2, with TRBD1 matching 9 bases. V shed 1 base and J 5 bases; nucleotides not matched to a gene: 5. This CDR3 has 16 amino acids. Germline CDR1 is SGHVS and CDR2 is FQNEAQ.

The rearrangement joins TRBV27 to TRBJ2-2, with D tentatively TRBD2 (5 bases). This CDR3 has 13 residues. The V and J ends lost 2 bases and 7 bases respectively, with 8 bases between them. CDR1 is MNHEY and CDR2 is SMNVEV in the germline V gene (reference sequence). CDR3 loop: CASSLESGGELFF. CDR3 DNA: TGTGCCAGCAGTTTAGAAAGCGGCGGGGAGCTGTTTTTT.

This clone showed up just a few times. The chain recombines TRBV2 with TRBJ2-2; 14 nucleotides line up with TRBD2. V lost 6 bases and J lost 6; bases outside the gene matches: 3. The CDR3 loop spans 15 amino acids. Germline CDR1 SNHLY, CDR2 FYNNEI. The CDR3 bases are TGTGCCAGCAGCGGGACTAGCGGGAGTTCCGGGGAGCTGTTTTTT. Translating it yields CASSGTSGSSGELFF.

V usage is TRBV5-1 and J usage is TRBJ2-7; 8 nucleotides line up with TRBD1. Germline CDR1 and CDR2: SGHRS and YFSETQ. CDR3 size: 15 residues. V lost 0 bases, J lost 4 bases, and 6 bases stayed unmatched. The CDR3 nucleotides read TGCGCCAGCAGCTTGGCCGGACAGGGATTATACGAGCAGTACTTC. Translated, it gives CASSLAGQGLYEQYF.

The chain couples TRBV2 to TRBJ1-2; no clear D. Per germline, CDR1 SNHLY and CDR2 FYNNEI. The length of the CDR3 is 11 residues. Trimming took off 4 bases at V and 7 bases at J, with 7 bases between the two ends. CDR3 in DNA: TGTGCCAGCAGTGCGTACAGTGGCTACACCTTC. Amino acids: CASSAYSGYTF.

The chain carries TRBV5-1 and TRBJ1-1, with 11 bases fitting TRBD1. Germline V CDR1 and CDR2: SGHRS, YFSETQ. The CDR3 is 16 residues long. After removal of 5 bases from V and 4 bases from J, the junction contained 10 bases not matched to a gene. CDR3 sequence (DNA): TGCGCCAGCAGATTTACGGCCGGGACAGGGGGCACTGAAGCTTTCTTT. Its protein product is CASRFTAGTGGTEAFF.

The chain carries TRBV15 and TRBJ2-7, with D tentatively TRBD2 (5 bases). Germline V lookup: CDR1 LNHNV, CDR2 YYDKDF (reference sequence). V dropped 7 bases and J dropped 2 bases, with 21 bases sitting between them. The CDR3 runs 16 residues. CDR3 sequence: CATKRERVGLTYEQYF. The CDR3 DNA is TGTGCCACCAAACGTGAGAGGGTGGGGTTGACCTACGAGCAGTACTTC.

The V and J genes are TRBV7-3 and TRBJ1-1; no definite D call. This CDR3 contains 13 residues. Germline CDR1 SGHTA, CDR2 FQGTGA. V lost 6 bases and J lost 1, with 9 bases in between. CDR3 residues: CASSLQKNTEAFF. CDR3 sequence (DNA): TGTGCCAGCAGTTTACAGAAGAACACTGAAGCTTTCTTT. Variable domain in full (rest from reference TRBV7-3 and TRBJ1-1): GAGVSQTPSNKVTEKGKYVELRCDPISGHTALYWYRQSLGQGPEFLIYFQGTGAADDSGLPNDRFFAVRPEGSVSTLKIQRTERGDSAVYLCASSLQKNTEAFFGQGTRLTVV.

The chain carries TRBV11-2 and TRBJ2-7; TRBD1 might be the D (6 bases). The V end was cut by 5 bases, the J end by 3 bases, with 11 bases between. The CDR3 covers 13 residues. Germline loops: CDR1 SGHAT, CDR2 FQNNGV. The CDR3 reads CASSTGHFYEQYF. The CDR3 bases are TGTGCCAGCAGCACGGGACACTTCTACGAGCAGTACTTC. The whole variable domain, remainder taken from reference TRBV11-2 and TRBJ2-7, is EAGVAQSPRYKIIEKRQSVAFWCNPISGHATLYWYQQILGQGPKLLIQFQNNGVVDDSQLPKDRFSAERLKGVDSTLKIQPAKLEDSAVYLCASSTGHFYEQYFGPGTRLTVT.

The V call is TRBV11-3, the J call TRBJ2-1, with D possibly matching TRBD1 (6 bases). The germline V gene has CDR1 SGHNT and CDR2 YENEEA. The V end was cut by 5 bases, the J end by 6 bases, with 14 bases between. CDR3 length: 14 residues. The CDR3 DNA reads TGTGCCAGCAGCCTAGGCAGGGGCAGCAATGAGCAGTTCTTC. Protein: CASSLGRGSNEQFF.

The genes are TRBV10-3 and TRBJ1-1; D unclear. Germline V CDR1 and CDR2: ENHRY, SYGVKD. The CDR3 loop spans 13 amino acids. The V end was cut by 7 bases, the J end by 3 bases, with 12 bases between. The CDR3 spells CAIMNRADTEAFF. CDR3 DNA: TGTGCCATCATGAACAGAGCGGACACTGAAGCTTTCTTT.

The genes are TRBV10-3 and TRBJ2-3, with 12 bases that match TRBD1. The CDR3 is 16 residues long. Germline V gene lookup returns CDR1 ENHRY and CDR2 SYGVKD. The junction had 7 bases not matched to a gene; V was cut back by 5 bases and J by 4 bases. CDR3 region: CAISKPGQGASDTQYF. The CDR3 DNA sequence: TGTGCCATCAGTAAGCCGGGACAGGGGGCGTCAGATACGCAGTATTTT.